One and the same sample provided the 5 T cell receptor beta chains below, sequenced in a study of cytomegalovirus exposure and HLA in healthy donors. The PCR contained 60 Vbeta and 13 Jbeta primers. Clones were sequenced by immunoSEQ multiplex PCR, and TCRdb holds only the in-frame ones, with some missing. The data contain 150,000 to 200,000 clones, approximately 78% of them singletons. The sequenced sample was PBMCs. The receptors were sampled from a woman in her thirties in good health and CMV-seropositive.

The chain is built from TRBV10-3 and TRBJ1-4, with 10 bases that match TRBD1. Germline V lookup: CDR1 ENHRY, CDR2 SYGVKD. The CDR3 extends over 13 amino acids. The junction had 2 bases not matched to a gene; V was cut back by 8 bases and J by 5 bases. The CDR3 is CAIGGQGNEKLFF. CDR3 in DNA: TGTGCCATCGGGGGACAGGGGAATGAAAAACTGTTTTTT.

The chain combines TRBV11-2 with TRBJ2-7, with 7 bases aligning to TRBD1. This CDR3 spans 13 amino acids. CDR1 SGHAT and CDR2 FQNNGV come from the germline V gene. V was clipped by 5 bases and J by 2 bases; unmatched bases: 3. This CDR3 is CASSHRGTYEQYF. The CDR3 bases are TGTGCCAGCAGCCACAGGGGTACCTACGAGCAGTACTTC. Looking up the rest from reference TRBV11-2 and TRBJ2-7 gives the full variable domain: EAGVAQSPRYKIIEKRQSVAFWCNPISGHATLYWYQQILGQGPKLLIQFQNNGVVDDSQLPKDRFSAERLKGVDSTLKIQPAKLEDSAVYLCASSHRGTYEQYFGPGTRLTVT.

This rearrangement joins TRBV29-1 to TRBJ1-4; 7 bases map to TRBD1. The CDR3 has 12 amino acids. Per germline, CDR1 SQVTM and CDR2 ANQGSEA. Trimming removed 6 bases from V and 6 bases from J; junction bases left unmatched: 4. CDR3 sequence: CSVGGADEKLFF. DNA of the CDR3: TGCAGCGTAGGGGGCGCGGATGAAAAACTGTTTTTT.

J is TRBJ2-7 and V is TRBV30, with 8 positions matching TRBD2. J lost 2 bases, V lost 0 bases, and 6 bases had no gene match. In germline, CDR1 is GTSNPN, CDR2 SVGIG (reference sequence). CDR3 length: 15 residues. The CDR3 nucleotides read TGTGCCTGGAGTGTCGGGGGGGCGCAGGCCTACGAGCAGTACTTC. This encodes CAWSVGGAQAYEQYF.

The CDR3 DNA follows: TGTGCCTGGAGTCTAGGAACAGGGCGGTACACTGAAGCTTTCTTT. Amino acid sequence: CAWSLGTGRYTEAFF. This rearrangement joins TRBV30 to TRBJ1-1, with a weak D call TRBD1 (6 bases). In germline, CDR1 is GTSNPN, CDR2 SVGIG (reference sequence). The ends were cut back, 2 bases at V and 3 bases at J, with 16 bases in the middle. CDR3 length: 15 residues.